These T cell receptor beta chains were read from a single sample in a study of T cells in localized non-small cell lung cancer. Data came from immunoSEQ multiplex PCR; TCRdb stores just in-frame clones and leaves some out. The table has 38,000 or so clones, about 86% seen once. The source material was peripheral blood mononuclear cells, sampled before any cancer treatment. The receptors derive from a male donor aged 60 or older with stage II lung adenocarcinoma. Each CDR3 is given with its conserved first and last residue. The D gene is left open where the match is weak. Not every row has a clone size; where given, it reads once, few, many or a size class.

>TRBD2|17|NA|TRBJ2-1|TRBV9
CASSVATRGRSGNEQFF
TGTGCCAGCAGCGTCGCGACGCGCGGGAGATCCGGCAATGAGCAGTTCTTC
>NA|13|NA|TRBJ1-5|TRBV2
CASSEDRLQPQHF
TGTGCCAGCAGTGAAGACCGGCTCCAGCCCCAGCATTTT
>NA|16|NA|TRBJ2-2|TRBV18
CASSPDRPRNTGELFF
TGTGCCAGCTCACCAGATCGTCCGCGGAACACCGGGGAGCTGTTTTTT
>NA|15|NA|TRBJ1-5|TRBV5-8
CASSFDRGNHQPQHF
TGTGCCAGCAGCTTCGATCGGGGAAATCATCAGCCCCAGCATTTT
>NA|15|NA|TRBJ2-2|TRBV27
CASSFQPRGVGELFF
TGTGCCAGCAGTTTCCAACCCCGTGGAGTCGGGGAGCTGTTTTTT
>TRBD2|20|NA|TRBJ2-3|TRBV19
CASSPRMGTSGLFSTDTQYF
TGTGCCAGTAGTCCGAGGATGGGGACTAGCGGCCTTTTTAGCACAGATACGCAGTATTTT
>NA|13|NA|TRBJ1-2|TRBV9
CASSVVREGGYTF
TGTGCCAGCAGCGTAGTCAGGGAAGGTGGCTACACCTTC
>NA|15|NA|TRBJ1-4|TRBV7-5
CVRSLAAGLDEKLFF
TGTGTCAGAAGCTTAGCGGCAGGGTTGGATGAAAAACTGTTTTTT
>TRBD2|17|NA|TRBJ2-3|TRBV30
CAWTGGLAGAHPDTQYF
TGTGCCTGGACGGGGGGACTAGCGGGTGCCCACCCAGATACGCAGTATTTT
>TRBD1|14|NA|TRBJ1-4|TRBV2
CASSKDRENEKLFF
TGTGCCAGCAGTAAGGACAGGGAAAATGAAAAACTGTTTTTT
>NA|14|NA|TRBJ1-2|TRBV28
CASTLFRADYGYTF
TGTGCCAGCACCCTTTTCAGGGCGGACTATGGCTACACCTTC
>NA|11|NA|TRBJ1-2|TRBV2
CASKFEKTYTF
TGTGCCAGCAAATTTGAAAAGACTTACACCTTC
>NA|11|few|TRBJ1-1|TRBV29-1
CSVDQSTEAFF
TGCAGCGTGGACCAAAGCACTGAAGCTTTCTTT
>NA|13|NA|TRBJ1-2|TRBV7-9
CASSLSKGDGYTF
TGTGCCAGCAGCCTTAGCAAGGGGGATGGCTACACCTTC
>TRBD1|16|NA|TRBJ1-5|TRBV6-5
CASSLRQGARNQPQHF
TGTGCCAGCAGTTTAAGACAGGGGGCCCGCAATCAGCCCCAGCATTTT
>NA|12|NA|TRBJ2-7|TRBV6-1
CASRSPGYEQYF
TGTGCCAGCAGGTCCCCGGGCTACGAGCAGTACTTC
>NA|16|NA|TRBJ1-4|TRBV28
CASSPGGWLTNEKLFF
TGTGCCAGCAGTCCGGGAGGCTGGCTAACTAATGAAAAACTGTTTTTT
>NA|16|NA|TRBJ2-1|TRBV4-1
CASSPEQGGSYNEQFF
TGCGCCAGCAGCCCAGAACAGGGAGGGTCCTACAATGAGCAGTTCTTC
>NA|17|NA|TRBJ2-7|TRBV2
CASSVAGHLSFSYEQYF
TGTGCCAGCAGTGTCGCGGGCCATCTCTCTTTCTCCTACGAGCAGTACTTC
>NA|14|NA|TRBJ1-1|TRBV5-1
CASSLDVGGTEAFF
TGCGCCAGCAGCCTGGACGTAGGGGGCACTGAAGCTTTCTTT
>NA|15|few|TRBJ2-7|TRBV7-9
CASSLEGAGGHEQYF
TGTGCCAGCAGCTTAGAAGGGGCAGGAGGACACGAGCAGTACTTC
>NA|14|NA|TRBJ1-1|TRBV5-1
CASREGVMNTEAFF
TGCGCCAGCAGGGAGGGGGTTATGAACACTGAAGCTTTCTTT
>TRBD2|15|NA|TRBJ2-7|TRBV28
CASGTSGRIAYEQYF
TGTGCCAGCGGGACTAGCGGGAGAATTGCGTACGAGCAGTACTTC
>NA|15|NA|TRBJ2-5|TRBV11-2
CASSPEGRAWETQYF
TGTGCCAGCAGCCCAGAGGGCCGGGCCTGGGAGACCCAGTACTTC
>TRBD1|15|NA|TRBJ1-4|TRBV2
CASSRDRGGKEKLFF
TGTGCCAGCAGTAGGGACAGGGGGGGGAAAGAAAAACTGTTTTTT
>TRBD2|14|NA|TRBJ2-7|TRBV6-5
CASGGVAGGREQYF
TGTGCCAGCGGCGGGGTAGCGGGAGGACGCGAGCAGTACTTC
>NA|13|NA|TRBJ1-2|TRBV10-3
CAIGGERNYGYTF
TGTGCCATCGGAGGGGAGAGAAACTATGGCTACACCTTC
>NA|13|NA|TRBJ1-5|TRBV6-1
CASSVNGDQPQHF
TGTGCCAGCAGCGTTAATGGGGATCAGCCCCAGCATTTT
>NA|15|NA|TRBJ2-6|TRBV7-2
CASSLGVSGANVLTF
TGTGCCAGCAGCCTGGGAGTCTCTGGGGCCAACGTCCTGACTTTC
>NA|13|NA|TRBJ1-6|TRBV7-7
CASSGTFGSPLHF
TGTGCCAGCAGCGGAACCTTCGGTTCACCCCTCCACTTT
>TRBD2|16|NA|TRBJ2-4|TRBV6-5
CASSSPGLAGGGIQYF
TGTGCCAGCAGTTCCCCAGGACTAGCGGGAGGAGGCATTCAGTACTTC
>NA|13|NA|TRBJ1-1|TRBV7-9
CASSRQSPREAFF
TGTGCCAGCAGCCGACAGTCACCGAGGGAAGCTTTCTTT
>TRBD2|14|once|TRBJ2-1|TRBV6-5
CASRGLAGVHEQFF
TGTGCCAGCAGGGGACTAGCGGGAGTCCATGAGCAGTTCTTC
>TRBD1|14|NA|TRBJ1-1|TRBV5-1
CASSLQGDYTEAFF
TGCGCCAGCAGCCTACAGGGGGACTACACTGAAGCTTTCTTT
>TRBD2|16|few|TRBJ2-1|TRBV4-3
CASSQHPSGIVIEQFF
TGCGCCAGCAGCCAACACCCCAGCGGGATAGTTATTGAGCAGTTCTTC
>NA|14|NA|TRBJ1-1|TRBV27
CASSFRYGNTEAFF
TGTGCCAGCAGTTTTCGGTACGGGAACACTGAAGCTTTCTTT
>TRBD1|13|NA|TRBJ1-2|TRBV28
CASSFRAGGGYTF
TGTGCCAGCAGTTTTCGGGCAGGGGGCGGCTACACCTTC
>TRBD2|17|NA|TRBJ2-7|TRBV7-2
CASSLLGTSGKGYEQYF
TGTGCCAGCAGTCTATTGGGGACTAGCGGGAAGGGCTACGAGCAGTACTTC
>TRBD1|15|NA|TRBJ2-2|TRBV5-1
CASSLGDRETGELFF
TGCGCCAGCAGCTTGGGGGACAGGGAGACCGGGGAGCTGTTTTTT
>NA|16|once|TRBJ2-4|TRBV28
CASLQGGLGGENIQYF
TGTGCCAGCTTACAGGGGGGACTAGGAGGGGAAAACATTCAGTACTTC
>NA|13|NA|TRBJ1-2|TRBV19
CASSMATGSGYTF
TGTGCCAGTAGTATGGCAACAGGTAGTGGCTACACCTTC
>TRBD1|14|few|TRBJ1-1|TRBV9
CASSAPGQGGKAFF
TGTGCCAGCAGCGCACCGGGACAGGGAGGGAAAGCTTTCTTT
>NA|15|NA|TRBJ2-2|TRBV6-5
CASSYSSLITGELFF
TGTGCCAGCAGTTACTCTAGCCTTATTACCGGGGAGCTGTTTTTT
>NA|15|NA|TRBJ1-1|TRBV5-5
CASSRRTGLNTEAFF
TGTGCCAGCAGCCGAAGAACAGGGCTGAACACTGAAGCTTTCTTT
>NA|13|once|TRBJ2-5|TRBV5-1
CASSRRDQETQYF
TGCGCCAGCAGCCGACGGGACCAAGAGACCCAGTACTTC
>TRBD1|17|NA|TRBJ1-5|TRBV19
CASSLTPDRGREQPQHF
TGTGCCAGTAGTCTCACCCCGGACAGGGGGCGCGAACAGCCCCAGCATTTT
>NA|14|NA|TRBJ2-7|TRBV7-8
CASSFNRDTYEQYF
TGTGCCAGCAGTTTTAACCGGGACACCTACGAGCAGTACTTC
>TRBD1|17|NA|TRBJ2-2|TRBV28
CASSLSTGQELTGELFF
TGTGCCAGCAGTTTATCAACGGGACAGGAGTTAACCGGGGAGCTGTTTTTT
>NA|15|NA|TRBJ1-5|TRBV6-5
CASRTGRYSNQPQHF
TGTGCCAGCAGAACAGGGCGATATAGCAATCAGCCCCAGCATTTT
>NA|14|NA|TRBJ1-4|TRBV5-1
CASSLIPEAEKLFF
TGCGCCAGCAGCTTGATCCCAGAAGCGGAAAAACTGTTTTTT
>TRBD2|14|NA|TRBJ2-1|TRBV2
CASRRRESVPEQFF
TGTGCCAGCCGGCGGCGGGAGTCGGTACCTGAGCAGTTCTTC
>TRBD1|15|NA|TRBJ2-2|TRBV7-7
CASSLQGVSTGELFF
TGTGCCAGCAGCCTACAGGGGGTGAGCACCGGGGAGCTGTTTTTT
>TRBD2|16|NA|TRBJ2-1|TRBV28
CASSLEREDAYNEQFF
TGTGCCAGCAGTTTAGAGCGGGAGGATGCCTACAATGAGCAGTTCTTC
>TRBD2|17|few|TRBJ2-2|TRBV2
CASSEPGLAANTGELFF
TGTGCCAGCAGTGAGCCGGGACTAGCGGCAAACACCGGGGAGCTGTTTTTT
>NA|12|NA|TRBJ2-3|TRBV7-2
CASSWRADTQYF
TGTGCCAGCAGCTGGAGGGCAGATACGCAGTATTTT